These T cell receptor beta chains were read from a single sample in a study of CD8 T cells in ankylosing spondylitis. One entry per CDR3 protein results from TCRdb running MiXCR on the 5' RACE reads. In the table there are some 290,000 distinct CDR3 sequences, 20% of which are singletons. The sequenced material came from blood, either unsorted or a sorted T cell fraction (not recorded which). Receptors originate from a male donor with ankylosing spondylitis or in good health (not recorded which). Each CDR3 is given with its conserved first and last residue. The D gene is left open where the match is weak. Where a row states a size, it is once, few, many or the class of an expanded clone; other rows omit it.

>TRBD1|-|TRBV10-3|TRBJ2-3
CAISESDRGHTDTQYF
TGTGCCATCAGTGAGTCGGACAGGGGGCACACAGATACGCAGTATTTT
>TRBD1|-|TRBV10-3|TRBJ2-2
CAIPGQGNGELFF
TGTGCCATCCCGGGACAGGGGAACGGGGAGCTGTTTTTT
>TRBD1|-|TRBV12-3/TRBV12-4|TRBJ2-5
CASSSGTGAETQYF
TGTGCCAGCAGCTCCGGGACAGGGGCGGAGACCCAGTACTTC
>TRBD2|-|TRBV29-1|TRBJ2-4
CSVEGGLAGVNIQYF
TGCAGCGTTGAGGGAGGCCTAGCGGGGGTTAACATTCAGTACTTC
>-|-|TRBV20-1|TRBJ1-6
CSASLGGNNSPLHF
TGCAGTGCTAGTCTGGGAGGTAATAATTCACCCCTCCACTTT
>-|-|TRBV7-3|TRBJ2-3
CASSTTGPDTQYF
TGTGCCAGCAGCACCACCGGGCCAGATACGCAGTATTTT
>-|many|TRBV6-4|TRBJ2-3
CASSDSPASTDTQYF
TGTGCCAGCAGTGACTCCCCCGCAAGCACAGATACGCAGTATTTT
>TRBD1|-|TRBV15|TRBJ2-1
CTTSREQGNEQFF
TGTACCACCAGCAGAGAACAGGGGAATGAGCAGTTCTTC
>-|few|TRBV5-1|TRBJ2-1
CASSPAISPGNEQFF
TGCGCCAGCAGCCCGGCGATCTCCCCCGGCAATGAGCAGTTCTTC
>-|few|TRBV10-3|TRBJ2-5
CAISYREETQYF
TGTGCCATCTCTTACAGGGAAGAGACCCAGTACTTC
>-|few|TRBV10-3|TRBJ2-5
CATRLGFRADYQETQYF
TGTGCCACCAGGCTGGGGTTTCGGGCGGACTACCAAGAGACCCAGTACTTC
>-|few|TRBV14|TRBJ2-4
CASSQILGRGGQNIQYF
TGTGCCAGCAGCCAGATCCTGGGCAGGGGAGGTCAAAACATTCAGTACTTC
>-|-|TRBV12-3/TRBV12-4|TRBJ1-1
CASSLAGLGPTEAFF
TGTGCCAGCAGTTTAGCGGGTTTGGGGCCCACTGAAGCTTTCTTT
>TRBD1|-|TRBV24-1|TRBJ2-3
CATSDSGQGTDTQYF
TGTGCCACCAGTGATTCAGGACAGGGGACAGATACGCAGTATTTT
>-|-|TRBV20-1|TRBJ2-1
CSARRRDHEQFF
TGCAGTGCTAGAAGGAGGGACCATGAGCAGTTCTTC
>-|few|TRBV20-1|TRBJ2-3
CSARDPFSDTQYF
TGCAGTGCTAGGGACCCTTTCTCCGATACGCAGTATTTT
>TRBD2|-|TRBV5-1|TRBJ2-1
CASSLPGGLNEQFF
TGCGCCAGCAGCTTACCGGGGGGGCTGAATGAGCAGTTCTTC
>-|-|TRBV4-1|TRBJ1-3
CASSQNPRGNTIYF
TGCGCCAGCAGCCAAAACCCCAGAGGAAACACCATATATTTT
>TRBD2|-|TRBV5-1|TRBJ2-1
CASSLGLAGGRHEQFF
TGCGCCAGCAGCTTAGGTCTAGCGGGAGGAAGACATGAGCAGTTCTTC
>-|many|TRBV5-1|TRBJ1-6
CASSLPGGGNSPLHF
TGCGCCAGCAGCTTGCCGGGTGGGGGGAATTCACCCCTCCACTTT
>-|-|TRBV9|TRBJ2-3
CASSVAGRSDTQYF
TGTGCCAGCAGCGTAGCCGGGCGATCAGATACGCAGTATTTT
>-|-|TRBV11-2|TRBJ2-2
CASNWGAADTGELFF
TGTGCCAGCAACTGGGGGGCCGCGGACACCGGGGAGCTGTTTTTT
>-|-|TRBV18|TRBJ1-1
CASSPRAADTEAFF
TGTGCCAGCTCACCGCGGGCTGCCGACACTGAAGCTTTCTTT
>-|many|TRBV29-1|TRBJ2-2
CSVEQGTGELFF
TGCAGCGTTGAACAGGGGACCGGGGAGCTGTTTTTT
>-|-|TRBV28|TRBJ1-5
CASSQAGGNGNQPQHF
TGTGCCAGCAGTCAGGCGGGGGGGAACGGCAATCAGCCCCAGCATTTT
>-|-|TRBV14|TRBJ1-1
CASSQGGRTEAFF
TGTGCCAGCAGCCAAGGTGGAAGGACTGAAGCTTTCTTT
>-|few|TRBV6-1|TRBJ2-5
CASSGDLKETQYF
TGTGCCAGCAGTGGTGATTTGAAGGAGACCCAGTACTTC
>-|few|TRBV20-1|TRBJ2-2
CSARDLASSDTGELFF
TGCAGTGCTAGAGATTTGGCTAGCTCAGACACCGGGGAGCTGTTTTTT
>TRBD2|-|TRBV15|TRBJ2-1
CATSRVGGGPYNEQFF
TGTGCCACCAGCAGAGTAGGCGGGGGGCCTTACAATGAGCAGTTCTTC
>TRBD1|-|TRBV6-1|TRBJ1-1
CASSEFPTGFTFF
TGTGCCAGCAGTGAATTCCCGACAGGGTTTACTTTCTTT
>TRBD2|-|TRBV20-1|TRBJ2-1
CSARDMSGRASYNEQFF
TGCAGTGCTAGAGATATGAGCGGGAGGGCCTCCTACAATGAGCAGTTCTTC
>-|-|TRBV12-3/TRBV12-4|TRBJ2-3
CASSPRRGTPVGDTQYF
TGTGCCAGCAGTCCGCGAAGAGGGACTCCCGTTGGGGATACGCAGTATTTT
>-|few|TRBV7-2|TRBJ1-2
CASSPQPGDYGYTF
TGTGCCAGCAGCCCCCAACCGGGAGACTATGGCTACACCTTC
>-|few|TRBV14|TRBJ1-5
CASSQLTRNQPQHF
TGTGCCAGCAGCCAATTGACAAGGAATCAGCCCCAGCATTTT
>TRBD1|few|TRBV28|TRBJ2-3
CASLGQVGTDTQYF
TGTGCCAGCTTGGGACAGGTGGGAACAGATACGCAGTATTTT
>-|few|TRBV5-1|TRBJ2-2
CASSLVSGVGDTGELFF
TGCGCCAGCAGCTTGGTTTCGGGGGTCGGGGACACCGGGGAGCTGTTTTTT
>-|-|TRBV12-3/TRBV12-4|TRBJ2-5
CASSHPGVQETQYF
TGTGCCAGCAGTCACCCGGGGGTCCAAGAGACCCAGTACTTC
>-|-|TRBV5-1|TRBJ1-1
CASSSPGRGNTEAFF
TGCGCCAGCAGCTCGCCCGGGAGGGGGAACACTGAAGCTTTCTTT
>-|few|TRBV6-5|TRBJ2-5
CASSPEGETQYF
TGTGCCAGCAGCCCCGAAGGAGAGACCCAGTACTTC
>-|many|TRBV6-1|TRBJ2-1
CASSLTSFHEQFF
TGTGCCAGCAGTCTCACTAGCTTCCATGAGCAGTTCTTC
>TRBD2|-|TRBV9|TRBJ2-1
CASSVGTSGAYNEQFF
TGTGCCAGCAGCGTAGGGACTAGCGGTGCCTACAATGAGCAGTTCTTC
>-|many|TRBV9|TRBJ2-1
CASSEGVWTPAYNEQFF
TGTGCCAGCAGCGAGGGGGTGTGGACCCCGGCCTACAATGAGCAGTTCTTC
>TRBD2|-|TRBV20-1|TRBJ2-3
CSARTSGRARGTDTQYF
TGCAGCGCACGGACTAGCGGGAGGGCCAGGGGAACAGATACGCAGTATTTT
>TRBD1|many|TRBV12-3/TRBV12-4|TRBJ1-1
CASSLRQGANEAFF
TGTGCCAGCAGTTTACGACAGGGGGCAAATGAAGCTTTCTTT
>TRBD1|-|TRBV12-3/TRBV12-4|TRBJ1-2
CASSEDRDSSYTF
TGTGCCAGCAGTGAAGACAGGGATTCCAGCTACACCTTC
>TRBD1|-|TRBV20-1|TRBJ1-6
CSAGVGQGRWYNSPLHF
TGCAGTGCGGGAGTGGGACAGGGAAGGTGGTATAATTCACCCCTCCACTTT
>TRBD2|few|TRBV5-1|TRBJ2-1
CASSLIGGRADEQFF
TGCGCCAGCAGCTTGATTGGCGGGAGGGCCGATGAGCAGTTCTTC
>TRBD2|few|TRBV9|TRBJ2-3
CASSVDGLAGVMNTQYF
TGTGCCAGCAGCGTAGATGGACTAGCGGGTGTCATGAATACGCAGTATTTT
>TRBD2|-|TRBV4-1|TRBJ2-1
CASSHRTSGGSSSYNEQFF
TGCGCCAGCAGCCATCGTACTAGCGGGGGCTCCAGCTCCTACAATGAGCAGTTCTTC
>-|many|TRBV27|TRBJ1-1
CASSSQRDLQIAFF
TGTGCCAGCAGTTCGCAGCGGGACCTCCAGATTGCTTTCTTT
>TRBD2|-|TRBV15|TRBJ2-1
CATSRDRGGLAGARSDEQFF
TGTGCCACCAGCAGAGATCGGGGGGGCCTAGCGGGAGCTCGTTCCGATGAGCAGTTCTTC
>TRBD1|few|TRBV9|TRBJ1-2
CASSGRGRGYGYTF
TGTGCCAGCAGCGGCAGGGGGCGAGGCTATGGCTACACCTTC